This T cell receptor beta chain was recorded in a study of CD8+CD57+ T cells in acquired aplastic anemia. Study overall: Sorted CD4+ plus CD8+ cells gave DNA averaging roughly 3.5 ug.

CDR3 and TCR beta VDJ profiling relied on a genomic DNA template. TCRdb recomputed calls from the reads with MiXCR, one row per CDR3 protein. The sample carries over 250,000 distinct CDR3 sequences, under 65% recorded once. Patients sequenced had flow cytometry evidence of CD8+CD57+ cell expansion. The germline V gene has CDR1 LGHNA and CDR2 YNFKEQ. The J segment lost 0 bases and the V segment lost 1 base, leaving 13 bases of the junction unmatched. This CDR3 is built from 20 residues. This clonotype was detected ten times or more. The specimen was sorted CD4+, CD8+, or CD8+CD57+ T cells (not recorded which) from PBMCs. The clonotype originates from a human donor with aplastic anemia. V and J are TRBV4-2 and TRBJ1-4; 8 nucleotides match TRBD1. Here the CDR3 reads CASSQGPGDRGGATNEKLFF. The CDR3 DNA reads TGTGCCAGCAGCCAAGGGCCGGGAGACAGGGGAGGCGCAACTAATGAAAAACTGTTTTTT.